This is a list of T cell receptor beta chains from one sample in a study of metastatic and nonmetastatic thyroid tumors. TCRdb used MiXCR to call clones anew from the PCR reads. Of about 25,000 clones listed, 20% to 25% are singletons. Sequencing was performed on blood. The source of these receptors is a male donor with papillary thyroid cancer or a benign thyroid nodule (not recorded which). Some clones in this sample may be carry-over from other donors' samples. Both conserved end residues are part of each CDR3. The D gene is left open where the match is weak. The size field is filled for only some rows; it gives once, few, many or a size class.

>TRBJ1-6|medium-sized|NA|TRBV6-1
CASGKGDNSPLHF
TGTGCCAGCGGAAAGGGGGATAATTCACCCCTCCACTTT
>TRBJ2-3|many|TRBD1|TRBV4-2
CASSPRTGVVDTQYF
TGTGCCAGCAGCCCCAGGACAGGGGTGGTAGATACGCAGTATTTT
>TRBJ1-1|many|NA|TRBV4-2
CASSQDPMGAVTEAFF
TGTGCCAGCAGCCAAGATCCGATGGGCGCGGTCACTGAAGCTTTCTTT
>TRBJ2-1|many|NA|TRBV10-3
CAISESNYNEQFF
TGTGCCATCAGTGAGTCTAACTACAATGAGCAGTTCTTC
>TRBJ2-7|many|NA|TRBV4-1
CASSQGGVSGANHEQYF
TGCGCCAGCAGCCAAGGTGGGGTTTCAGGGGCGAATCACGAGCAGTACTTC
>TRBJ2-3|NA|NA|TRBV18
CASSPYSTDTQYF
TGTGCCAGCTCACCCTATTCCACAGATACGCAGTATTTT
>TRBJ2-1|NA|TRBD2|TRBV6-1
CASSGTSDYNEQFF
TGTGCCAGCAGTGGGACTAGCGATTACAATGAGCAGTTCTTC
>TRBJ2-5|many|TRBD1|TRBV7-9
CASSPQGPGETQYF
TGTGCCAGCAGCCCACAGGGGCCGGGGGAGACCCAGTACTTC
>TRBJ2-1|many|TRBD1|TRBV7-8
CASSTGTDSYNEQFF
TGTGCCAGCAGCACCGGGACAGACTCCTACAATGAGCAGTTCTTC
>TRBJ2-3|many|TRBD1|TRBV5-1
CASSLGATGAPLDTQYF
TGCGCCAGCAGCTTGGGGGCGACAGGGGCCCCACTAGATACGCAGTATTTT
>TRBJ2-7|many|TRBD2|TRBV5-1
CASSLARTSGTYEQYF
TGCGCCAGCAGCTTGGCCCGGACTAGCGGAACCTACGAGCAGTACTTC
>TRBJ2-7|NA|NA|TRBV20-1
CSATPRTSTYEQYF
TGCAGTGCTACCCCCAGGACCTCAACCTACGAGCAGTACTTC
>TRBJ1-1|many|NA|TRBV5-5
CASSPRVRAEAFF
TGTGCCAGCAGCCCAAGGGTTCGGGCTGAAGCTTTCTTT
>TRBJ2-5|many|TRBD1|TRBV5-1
CASSPGGSETQYF
TGCGCCAGCAGCCCAGGGGGCTCGGAGACCCAGTACTTC
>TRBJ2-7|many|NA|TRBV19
CASSIQGKNEQYF
TGTGCCAGTAGTATACAGGGGAAAAACGAGCAGTACTTC
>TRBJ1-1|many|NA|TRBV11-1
CASSLSGGASSSEAFF
TGTGCCAGCAGCTTATCCGGGGGGGCCTCCTCGTCTGAAGCTTTCTTT
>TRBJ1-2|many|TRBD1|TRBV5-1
CASSPDRGNGYTF
TGCGCCAGCAGCCCGGACAGGGGAAATGGCTACACCTTC
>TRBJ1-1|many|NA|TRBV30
CAWSRGTEAFF
TGTGCCTGGAGTCGTGGTACTGAAGCTTTCTTT
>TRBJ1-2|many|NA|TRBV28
CASTFGGDGYTF
TGTGCCAGCACTTTCGGCGGAGATGGCTACACCTTC
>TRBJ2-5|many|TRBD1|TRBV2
CASSGGQQETQYF
TGTGCCAGCAGTGGGGGACAGCAAGAGACCCAGTACTTC
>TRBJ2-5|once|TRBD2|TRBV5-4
CASSLRSPRREGRGETHYF
TGTGCCAGCAGCTTGCGGTCCCCTCGGCGGGAGGGCCGAGGAGAGACCCATTACTTC
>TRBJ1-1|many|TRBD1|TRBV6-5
CASSYRDRGLSDAFF
TGTGCCAGCAGTTACCGGGACAGGGGCCTCTCTGACGCTTTCTTT
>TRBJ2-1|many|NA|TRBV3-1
CASSQALGTSAYNEQFF
TGTGCCAGCAGCCAAGCTCTGGGGACTTCGGCTTACAATGAGCAGTTCTTC
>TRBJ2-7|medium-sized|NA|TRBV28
CASSPSPDSSYEQYF
TGTGCCAGCAGTCCCTCCCCGGACAGTTCCTACGAGCAGTACTTC
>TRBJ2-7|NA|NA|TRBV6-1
CASSDIFVWPSYEQYF
TGTGCCAGCAGTGACATCTTTGTTTGGCCCTCCTACGAGCAGTACTTC
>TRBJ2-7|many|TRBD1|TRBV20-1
CSATLWNRGSYEQYF
TGCAGTGCTACCTTATGGAACAGGGGCTCCTACGAGCAGTACTTC
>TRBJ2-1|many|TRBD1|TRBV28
CASSKASWTGTDNEQFF
TGTGCCAGCAGCAAAGCGAGCTGGACAGGAACAGACAATGAGCAGTTCTTC
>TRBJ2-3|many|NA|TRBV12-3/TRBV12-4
CASSLRISSTDTQYF
TGTGCCAGCAGTTTACGGATATCTAGCACAGATACGCAGTATTTT
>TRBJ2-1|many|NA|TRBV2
CASSYRRGEQFF
TGTGCCAGCAGTTACAGGCGAGGTGAGCAGTTCTTC
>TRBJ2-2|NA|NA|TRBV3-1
CASSQTQNPGELFF
TGTGCCAGCAGCCAAACCCAAAATCCCGGGGAGCTGTTTTTT
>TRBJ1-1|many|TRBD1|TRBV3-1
CASRRTGGTEAFF
TGTGCCAGCAGGCGGACAGGGGGCACTGAAGCTTTCTTT
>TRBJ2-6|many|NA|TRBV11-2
CASSLAGANVLTF
TGTGCCAGCAGCTTAGCTGGGGCCAACGTCCTGACTTTC
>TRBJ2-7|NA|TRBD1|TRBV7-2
CASSLVGTGTHEQYF
TGTGCCAGCAGCTTAGTTGGGACAGGGACCCACGAGCAGTACTTC
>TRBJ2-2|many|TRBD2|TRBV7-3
CASSSLAGANTGELFF
TGTGCCAGCAGCTCCCTGGCGGGAGCGAACACCGGGGAGCTGTTTTTT
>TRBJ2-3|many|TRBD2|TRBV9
CASSALAGGDSDTQYF
TGTGCCAGCAGCGCGCTAGCGGGGGGGGATTCAGATACGCAGTATTTT
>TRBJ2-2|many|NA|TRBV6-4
CASSENGDIHTGELFF
TGTGCCAGCAGTGAAAACGGGGACATCCACACCGGGGAGCTGTTTTTT
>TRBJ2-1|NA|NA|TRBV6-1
CATRSHNEQFF
TGTGCCACCAGATCCCACAATGAGCAGTTCTTC
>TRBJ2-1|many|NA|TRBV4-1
CASSQVVALVGNEQFF
TGCGCCAGCAGCCAAGTTGTGGCGTTGGTGGGGAATGAGCAGTTCTTC
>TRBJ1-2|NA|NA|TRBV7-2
CASILVGSGSYGYTF
TGTGCCAGCATCTTAGTAGGCAGTGGGTCCTATGGCTACACCTTC
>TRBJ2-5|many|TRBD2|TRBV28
CASLWGGQETQYF
TGTGCCAGCCTTTGGGGGGGGCAAGAGACCCAGTACTTC
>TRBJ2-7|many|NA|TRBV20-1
CSWRLGRYEQYF
TGCAGCTGGCGGCTAGGGAGATACGAGCAGTACTTC
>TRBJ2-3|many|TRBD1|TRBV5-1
CAISTGQGHTDTQYF
TGCGCCATATCCACGGGACAGGGGCATACAGATACGCAGTATTTT
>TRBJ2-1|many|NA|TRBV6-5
CASSYGGTGYNEQFF
TGTGCCAGCAGTTACGGCGGGACGGGCTACAATGAGCAGTTCTTC
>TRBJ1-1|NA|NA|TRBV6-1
CASKHRVRGAYF
TGTGCCAGCAAGCACAGGGTGCGAGGGGCTTACTTT
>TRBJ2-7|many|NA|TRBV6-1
CASSLGPVGSDEQYF
TGTGCCAGCAGTTTGGGACCGGTCGGGTCCGACGAGCAGTACTTC
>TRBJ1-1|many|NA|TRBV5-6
CASSLASWVGTEAFF
TGTGCCAGCAGCTTGGCCTCGTGGGTCGGCACTGAAGCTTTCTTT
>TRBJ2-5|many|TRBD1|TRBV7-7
CASTPGQGSETQYF
TGTGCTAGCACCCCGGGACAGGGCAGCGAGACCCAGTACTTC
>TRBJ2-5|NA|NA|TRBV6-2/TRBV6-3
CASSYQETQYF
TGTGCCAGCAGTTATCAAGAGACCCAGTACTTC
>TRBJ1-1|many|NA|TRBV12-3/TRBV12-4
CASSPTGTATEAFF
TGTGCCAGCAGCCCAACCGGGACGGCTACTGAAGCTTTCTTT
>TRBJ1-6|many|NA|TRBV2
CASGGGQGCNSPLHF
TGTGCCAGCGGGGGGGGGCAGGGTTGTAATTCACCCCTCCACTTT
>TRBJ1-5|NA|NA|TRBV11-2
CASSLEFWGNNQPQHF
TGTGCCAGCAGCTTAGAATTCTGGGGCAACAATCAGCCCCAGCATTTT